This T cell receptor beta chain was identified during a study of T cell clonality in common variable immunodeficiency. Most patients and controls had Caucasian heritage. The table lists this clone with many counts. Coverage ceases 3 residues before the CDR3 finishes, and the germline J gene fills in the end. There are 14 residues in the CDR3. Per the germline V gene, CDR1 is SGHRS and CDR2 is YFSETQ. V lost 4 bases to trimming and J lost 7 bases; unmatched junction nucleotides: 8. Assay used: immunoSEQ multiplex PCR; TCRdb lists only in-frame clones, some missing. The sample gives about 64,000 clones, none seen only once, and the top ten clones hold around 1.7%.

This receptor was obtained from a person between 18 and 75 years old in good health. Input material: peripheral blood mononuclear cells. The V and J genes are TRBV5-1 and TRBJ1-1; 9 bases are a match to TRBD1. Partial CDR3 DNA: TGCGCCAGCAGCCCTACGACAGGGGGTTTTGAA. As protein: CASSPTTGGFE. The full CDR3 is CASSPTTGGFEAFF.